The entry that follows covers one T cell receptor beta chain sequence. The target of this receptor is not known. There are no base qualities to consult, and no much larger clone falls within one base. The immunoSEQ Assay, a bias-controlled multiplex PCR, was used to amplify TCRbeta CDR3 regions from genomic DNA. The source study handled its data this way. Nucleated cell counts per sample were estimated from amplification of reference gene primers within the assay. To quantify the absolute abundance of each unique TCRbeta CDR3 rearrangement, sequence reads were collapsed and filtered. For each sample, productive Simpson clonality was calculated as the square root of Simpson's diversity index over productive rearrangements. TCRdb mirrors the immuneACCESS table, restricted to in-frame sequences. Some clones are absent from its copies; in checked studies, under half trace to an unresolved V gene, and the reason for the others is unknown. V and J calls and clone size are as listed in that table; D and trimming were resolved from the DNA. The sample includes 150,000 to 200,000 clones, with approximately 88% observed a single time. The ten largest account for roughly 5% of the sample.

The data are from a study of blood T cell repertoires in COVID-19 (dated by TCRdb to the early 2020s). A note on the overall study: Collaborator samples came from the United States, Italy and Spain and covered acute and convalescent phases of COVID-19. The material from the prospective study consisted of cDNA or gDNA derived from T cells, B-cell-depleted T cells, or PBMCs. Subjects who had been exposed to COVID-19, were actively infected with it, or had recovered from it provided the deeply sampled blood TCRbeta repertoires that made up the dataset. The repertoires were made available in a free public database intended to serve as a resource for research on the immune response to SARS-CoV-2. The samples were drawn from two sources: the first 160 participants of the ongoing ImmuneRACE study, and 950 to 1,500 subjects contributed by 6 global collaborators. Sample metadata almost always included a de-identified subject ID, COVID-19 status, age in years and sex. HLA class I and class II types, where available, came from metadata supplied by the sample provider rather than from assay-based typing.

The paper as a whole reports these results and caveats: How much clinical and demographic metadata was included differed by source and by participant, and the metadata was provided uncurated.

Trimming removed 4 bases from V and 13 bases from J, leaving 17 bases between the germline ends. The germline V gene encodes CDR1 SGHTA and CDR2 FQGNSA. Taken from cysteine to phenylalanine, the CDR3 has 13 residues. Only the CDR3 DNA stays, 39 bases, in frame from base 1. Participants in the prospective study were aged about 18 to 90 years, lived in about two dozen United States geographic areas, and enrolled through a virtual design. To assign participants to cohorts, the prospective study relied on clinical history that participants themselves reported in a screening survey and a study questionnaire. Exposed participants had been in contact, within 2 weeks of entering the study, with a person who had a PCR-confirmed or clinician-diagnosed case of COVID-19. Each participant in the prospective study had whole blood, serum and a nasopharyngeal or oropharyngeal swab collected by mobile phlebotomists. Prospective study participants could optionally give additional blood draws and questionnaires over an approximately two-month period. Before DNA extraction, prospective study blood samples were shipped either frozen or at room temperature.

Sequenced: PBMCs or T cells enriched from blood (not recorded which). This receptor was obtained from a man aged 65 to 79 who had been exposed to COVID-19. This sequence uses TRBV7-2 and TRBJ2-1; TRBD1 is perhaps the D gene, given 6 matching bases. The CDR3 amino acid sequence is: CASSSEQGPVQFF. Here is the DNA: TGTGCCAGCAGCTCAGAACAGGGCCCAGTTCAGTTCTTC.